These 29 T cell receptor beta chains were all obtained from the same sample, sequenced in a study of multiple sclerosis patients with progressive multifocal leukoencephalopathy. Regarding time point: time of PML onset. The table came from immunoSEQ multiplex PCR; TCRdb's copy has only in-frame clones and leaves some out. This sample carries approximately 27,000 clones, roughly 85% of them seen once, and the ten largest clones take roughly 12%. Sample: PBMCs, taken from a patient treated with natalizumab. These receptors all come from a woman aged 25 to 39 with progressive multifocal leukoencephalopathy.

The chain is built from TRBV6-1 and TRBJ1-2; 9 nucleotides agree with TRBD1. The CDR3 totals 14 residues. The junction had 6 bases not matched to a gene; V was cut back by 4 bases and J by 6 bases. Germline assignment: CDR1 MNHNS and CDR2 SASEGT. CDR3 in amino acids: CASSVLGQGDGYTF. Here the CDR3 DNA reads TGTGCCAGCAGTGTCCTGGGACAGGGAGATGGCTACACCTTC.

This chain joins TRBV10-1 and TRBJ2-3; no definite D call. CDR1 and CDR2 from the germline V gene are WNHNN and SYGVQD (reference sequence). Trimming shortened V by 3 bases and J by 1 base, and 5 bases separated the two germline ends. The CDR3 contains 13 residues. The CDR3 spells CASSEPGTDTQYF. CDR3 nucleotides: TGCGCCAGCAGTGAACCTGGCACAGATACGCAGTATTTT.

In DNA, the CDR3 is TGTGCCAGCAGTGACGGTTACGAGCAGTACTTC. It specifies CASSDGYEQYF. This chain connects TRBV28 to TRBJ2-7; D remains unclear. Germline lookup yields CDR1 MDHEN and CDR2 SYDVKM. The ends were cut back, 5 bases at V and 4 bases at J, with 6 bases in the middle. This CDR3 has 11 amino acids.

The gene calls are TRBV23-1 and TRBJ2-2; 8 nucleotides match TRBD1. TRBV23-1 falls under the ORF class, with uncertain function. Trimming at V came to 7 bases and at J to 2 bases, leaving 15 bases not matched to a gene. The CDR3 is 18 amino acids. For the CDR3, the DNA is TGCGCCAGCATCCAAGACAGGGGCGCCGTTCTCAACACCGGGGAGCTGTTTTTT. It encodes CASIQDRGAVLNTGELFF.

V usage is TRBV6-5 and J usage is TRBJ2-4; the match to TRBD1 covers 8 bases. The trim removed 7 bases at V and 8 bases at J, leaving 4 bases unmatched. The CDR3 contains 12 residues. The germline gives CDR1 MNHEY, CDR2 SVGAGI. Written as DNA, the CDR3 is TGTGCCAGCACCGGACAGGGTTACATTCAGTACTTC. Its protein product is CASTGQGYIQYF.

The chain combines TRBV11-2 with TRBJ2-1, with D possibly being TRBD1 or TRBD2 (5 bases each). With 1 base removed from V and 9 bases from J, the gap between germline ends came to 7 bases. The CDR3 is 12 residues long. Germline-derived CDR1 and CDR2 are SGHAT and FQNNGV. This chain's CDR3 is CASSLVGVEQFF. CDR3 in DNA: TGTGCCAGCAGCTTAGTGGGGGTTGAGCAGTTCTTC.

J is TRBJ2-1 and V is TRBV5-4; no definite D call. Trimming stripped 1 base from V and 2 bases from J, with 7 bases between. The CDR3 runs 14 residues. The germline V gene encodes CDR1 SGHNT and CDR2 YYREEE (reference sequence). CDR3 nucleotides: TGTGCCAGCAGCTTGCAGGTTACCTACAATGAGCAGTTCTTC. It encodes CASSLQVTYNEQFF. Looking up the rest from reference TRBV5-4 and TRBJ2-1 gives the full variable domain: ETGVTQSPTHLIKTRGQQVTLRCSSQSGHNTVSWYQQALGQGPQFIFQYYREEENGRGNFPPRFSGLQFPNYSSELNVNALELDDSALYLCASSLQVTYNEQFFGPGTRLTVL.

The chain is built from TRBV23-1 and TRBJ2-4; D unclear. Being an ORF, TRBV23-1 has a function that is uncertain. There are 15 residues in the CDR3. Deletions cut 7 bases from V and 9 bases from J, with 22 bases between. The CDR3 loop reads CASTLLVDPRSIQYF. The CDR3 coding sequence is TGCGCCAGCACCCTCCTAGTTGACCCAAGGAGCATTCAGTACTTC.

This chain connects TRBV30 to TRBJ1-1; D gene unclear. Per the germline V gene, CDR1 is GTSNPN and CDR2 is SVGIG (reference sequence). V shed 5 bases and J shed 1 base, with 14 bases lying between them. The CDR3 length is 14 residues. The CDR3 region is CAWGPGPRNTEAFF. The CDR3 bases are TGTGCCTGGGGCCCAGGACCCCGGAACACTGAAGCTTTCTTT. Together with reference TRBV30 and TRBJ1-1, the CDR3 gives the full variable domain: SQTIHQWPATLVQPVGSPLSLECTVEGTSNPNLYWYRQAAGRGLQLLFYSVGIGQISSEVPQNLSASRPQDRQFILSSKKLLLSDSGFYLCAWGPGPRNTEAFFGQGTRLTVV.

This clone was seen a single time. The J gene is TRBJ2-1, the V gene TRBV7-6; 11 nucleotides align to TRBD2. The CDR3 has 15 residues. Germline lookup yields CDR1 SGHVS and CDR2 FNYEAQ. V shed 0 bases and J 6 bases; nucleotides not matched to a gene: 1. CDR3 DNA sequence: TGTGCCAGCAGCTTAGCGCTAGCGGGGGGCAATGAGCAGTTCTTC. It codes for CASSLALAGGNEQFF.

The genes are TRBV18 and TRBJ1-1; 8 nucleotides agree with TRBD1. CDR1 is KGHSH and CDR2 is LQKENI in the germline V gene. J was trimmed by 1 base and V by 3 bases; bases with no gene match: 4. The CDR3 runs to 15 residues. The CDR3 loop is CASSPTGQANTEAFF. CDR3 in DNA: TGTGCCAGCTCACCTACGGGACAGGCGAACACTGAAGCTTTCTTT.

The chain recombines TRBV21-1 with TRBJ2-7; the D call TRBD2 from the table was never checked on the DNA. TRBV21-1 is reported as a pseudogene. The CDR3 covers 18 residues. The CDR3 region has the DNA TGTGCCAGCAGCAAAGGACTAGCGGGAGGGCCCCGTACCCACGAGCAGTACTTC. It codes for CASSKGLAGGPRTHEQYF.

The chain uses TRBV7-9 and TRBJ1-4, with D tentatively TRBD1 (5 bases). The V end was cut by 5 bases, the J end by 5 bases, with 15 bases between. The CDR3 totals 15 residues. Germline CDR1 is SEHNR and CDR2 is FQNEAQ (reference sequence). The CDR3 reads CASSRQTGRNEKLFF. CDR3 sequence (DNA): TGTGCCAGCAGCCGCCAGACGGGACGCAATGAAAAACTGTTTTTT.

The chain carries TRBV27 and TRBJ2-1, with 10 bases lining up with TRBD1. This CDR3 contains 16 residues. With 5 bases clipped from V and 5 bases from J, the junction kept 9 bases outside the gene matches. Germline V gene sequence: CDR1 MNHEY, CDR2 SMNVEV (reference sequence). The CDR3 protein is CASSAYGTGENNEQFF. In nucleotides, the CDR3 is TGTGCCAGCAGTGCTTACGGGACAGGGGAGAACAATGAGCAGTTCTTC.

In this sample, this clone turned up once. The CDR3 DNA sequence: TGTGCCAGCAGCTCCCCGCTCCGTCGGGACGAGCAGTACTTC. Translation gives CASSSPLRRDEQYF. This chain joins TRBV27 and TRBJ2-7; the D is unclear. The germline V gene encodes CDR1 MNHEY and CDR2 SMNVEV (reference sequence). Trimming stripped 6 bases from V and 5 bases from J, with 17 bases between. The CDR3 consists of 14 residues.

Regarding this clone: Other nucleotide sequences from this sample produce the same CDR3. This sequence joins TRBV7-8 and TRBJ1-1; D call uncertain. Germline V gives CDR1 SGHVS, CDR2 FQNEAQ. The V end was cut by 2 bases, the J end by 1 base, with 5 bases between. This CDR3 region has 13 residues. The CDR3 reads CASSLSRNTEAFF. In DNA form, the CDR3 reads TGTGCCAGCAGCTTATCACGGAACACTGAAGCTTTCTTT.

This clone was recorded once. V gene TRBV28 combines with J gene TRBJ2-5; D remains ambiguous. TRBJ2-7 explains the end of the DNA better; the J call may be wrong. The germline gives CDR1 MDHEN, CDR2 SYDVKM. This CDR3 comprises 12 residues. This CDR3 reads CASSSSRHEQYF. The CDR3 bases are TGTGCCAGCAGTTCCTCCAGACACGAGCAGTACTTC.

The chain is built from TRBV7-2 and TRBJ2-5; 10 nucleotides line up with TRBD2. Near its end, the DNA agrees better with TRBJ2-7, so the J call may be wrong. CDR1 and CDR2 from the germline V gene are SGHTA and FQGNSA. CDR3 length: 15 residues. DNA for the CDR3: TGTGCCAGCAGCCCCCGACTAGCGGGTGCGGGCGAGCAGTACTTC. As protein: CASSPRLAGAGEQYF.

The chain joins TRBV10-3 to TRBJ2-7; TRBD2 agrees at 12 bases. The V gene's germline CDR1 is ENHRY and CDR2 SYGVKD. The CDR3 sequence is 14 residues long. V trimming: 4 bases; J trimming: 7 bases; junction bases outside the gene matches: 5. The CDR3, as DNA: TGTGCCATCAGTGCTAGCGGGGGGGATGGAGAGCAGTACTTC. Its translation is CAISASGGDGEQYF.

The chain carries TRBV19 and TRBJ1-2; D gene unclear. This CDR3 contains 14 residues. The germline V gene has CDR1 LNHDA and CDR2 SQIVND (reference sequence). The V end was cut by 0 bases, the J end by 8 bases, with 13 bases between. The CDR3 region is CASSIDLGLRGYTF. In DNA form, the CDR3 reads TGTGCCAGTAGTATAGATCTCGGGCTGCGGGGCTACACCTTC.

The gene calls are TRBV19 and TRBJ1-5; maybe TRBD1 (5 bases). V lost 4 bases to trimming and J lost 3 bases, with 16 bases between them. CDR1 LNHDA and CDR2 SQIVND come from the germline V gene (reference sequence). This CDR3 is built from 16 residues. Here the CDR3 reads CASSTYQGINNQPQHF. CDR3 sequence (DNA): TGTGCCAGTAGTACCTACCAGGGAATTAACAATCAGCCCCAGCATTTT.

The rearrangement joins TRBV27 to TRBJ1-4; weak D call: TRBD1 (6 bases). Germline V lookup: CDR1 MNHEY, CDR2 SMNVEV (reference sequence). The CDR3 is made up of 13 amino acids. Trimming pared 6 bases from V and 7 bases from J, leaving 12 bases between. The CDR3 DNA reads as TGTGCCAGCAGACCGCTGGGGGCTGAAAAACTGTTTTTT. Translating it yields CASRPLGAEKLFF.

The chain is built from TRBV6-1 and TRBJ2-5, with TRBD2 matching 7 bases. The end of the DNA fits TRBJ2-7 better, so the J call may be wrong. CDR1 MNHNS and CDR2 SASEGT come from the germline V gene. CDR3 length equals 15 residues. The CDR3 sequence: CASSPGLQINYEQYF. For the CDR3, the DNA is TGTGCCAGTAGTCCGGGACTACAGATTAACTACGAGCAGTACTTC.

The rearrangement joins TRBV19 to TRBJ2-7; D may be TRBD2 (5 bases). The CDR3 consists of 13 residues. Germline CDR1 reads LNHDA; CDR2 reads SQIVND (reference sequence). V gave up 5 bases and J gave up 1 base, with 9 bases separating them. For the CDR3, the DNA is TGTGCCAGTAGTTTCCGGGGATCCTACGAGCAGTACTTC. Translated, it gives CASSFRGSYEQYF.

CDR3 amino acids: CASSLIGRNTEAFF. The CDR3 DNA sequence: TGTGCCAGCAGCTTAATAGGGAGGAACACTGAAGCTTTCTTT. The genes are TRBV7-2 and TRBJ1-1, with D uncertain. V was clipped by 2 bases and J by 1 base, with 8 bases between them. Germline CDR1 SGHTA, CDR2 FQGNSA. The CDR3 has 14 amino acids.

V and J are TRBV11-2 and TRBJ2-7; D unclear. Germline V gene lookup returns CDR1 SGHAT and CDR2 FQNNGV. V lost 7 bases and J 2 bases, leaving 12 bases between the germline ends. This CDR3 spans 13 amino acids. The DNA for the CDR3 is TGTGCCAGCACGCATATAGGCACCTACGAGCAGTACTTC. It yields the protein CASTHIGTYEQYF.

J is TRBJ1-2 and V is TRBV5-8; 8 bases align to TRBD1. Germline V gives CDR1 SGHTS, CDR2 YDEGEE. The CDR3 consists of 14 residues. Trimming removed 0 bases from V and 6 bases from J; junction bases left unmatched: 4. This chain's CDR3 is CASSLGQGANGYTF. The CDR3 bases are TGTGCCAGCAGCTTGGGGCAGGGGGCCAATGGCTACACCTTC.

V usage is TRBV5-4 and J usage is TRBJ2-3; TRBD2 matches 12 bases. Germline V lookup: CDR1 SGHNT, CDR2 YYREEE (reference sequence). This CDR3 contains 18 residues. The V and J ends lost 3 bases and 5 bases, in that order; junction bases with no gene match: 13. The CDR3 here is CASSSAPGLAGPRDTQYF. The CDR3 DNA reads as TGTGCCAGCAGCTCCGCCCCCGGACTAGCGGGGCCAAGAGATACGCAGTATTTT.

The CDR3 DNA sequence: TGTGCCAGTAGTATTTTCGGGGACCTAGCAGATACGCAGTATTTT. Translating it yields CASSIFGDLADTQYF. The V gene is TRBV19, the J gene TRBJ2-3; D could derive from TRBD1 or TRBD2 (5 bases each). The germline V and J ends were trimmed by 3 bases and 4 bases, with 14 bases remaining between them. The CDR3 totals 15 residues. Germline values: CDR1 LNHDA, CDR2 SQIVND (reference sequence).